This paragraph reports one T cell receptor beta chain. Its specificity is not known. The CDR3 end is not reached by the read, which stops 3 residues before it; the germline J gene fills it in. The sample belongs to a study of T cell clonality in common variable immunodeficiency. Study outcomes and limitations: CVID subjects had higher TCRbeta clonality than healthy controls, most marked in about a third. What drives increased CVID clonality needs T cell subpopulation sequencing. CVID subjects shared fewer TCRbeta clones than healthy controls did.

This CDR3 contains 15 residues. V lost 4 bases and J 8 bases, leaving 18 bases between the germline ends. The V gene's germline CDR1 is SGHRS and CDR2 YFSETQ. The repertoire was sequenced with immunoSEQ multiplex PCR; TCRdb's copy has only in-frame clones and lacks some. The table lists tens of thousands of clones, with no singletons. This TCR came from a person aged 18 to 70 in good health. The chain is built from TRBV5-1 and TRBJ1-4; tentative D call: TRBD1 (5 bases). Sequences were obtained from peripheral blood mononuclear cells. The sequenced part of the CDR3 DNA is TGCGCCAGCAGCATGCAGGGAGACGGAAAGGAAAAA. It codes for CASSMQGDGKEK. The complete CDR3 protein is CASSMQGDGKEKLFF.